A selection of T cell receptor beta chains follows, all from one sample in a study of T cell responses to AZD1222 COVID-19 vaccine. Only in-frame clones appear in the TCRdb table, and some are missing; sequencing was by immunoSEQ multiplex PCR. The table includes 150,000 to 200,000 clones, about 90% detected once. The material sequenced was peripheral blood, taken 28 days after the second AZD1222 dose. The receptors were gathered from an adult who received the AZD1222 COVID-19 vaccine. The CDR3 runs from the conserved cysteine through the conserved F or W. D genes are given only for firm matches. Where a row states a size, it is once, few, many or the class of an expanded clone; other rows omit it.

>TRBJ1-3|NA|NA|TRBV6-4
TGTGCCAGCAGTGGACACTCTGGAAACACCATATATTTT
CASSGHSGNTIYF
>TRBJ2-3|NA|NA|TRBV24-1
TGTGCCACCAGTCCGGCAGGCTGGGTAGATACGCAGTATTTT
CATSPAGWVDTQYF
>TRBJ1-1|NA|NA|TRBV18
TGTGCCAGCTCACCATTGGAGGTACTCATGAACACTGAAGCTTTCTTT
CASSPLEVLMNTEAFF
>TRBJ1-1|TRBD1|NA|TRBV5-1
TGCGCCAGCACCGGGACAGTGGCTGACACTGAAGCTTTCTTT
CASTGTVADTEAFF
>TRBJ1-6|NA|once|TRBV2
TGTGCCAGCAGTGAAGACCCAGCGGTTCATTCACCCCTCCACTTT
CASSEDPAVHSPLHF
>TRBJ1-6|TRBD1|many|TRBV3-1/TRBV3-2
TGTGCCAGCAGCCGGGGACAGACTAATTCACCCCTCCACTTT
CASSRGQTNSPLHF
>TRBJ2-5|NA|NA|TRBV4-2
TGTGCCAGCAGCACCCCGGACCCGGAGACCCAGTACTTC
CASSTPDPETQYF
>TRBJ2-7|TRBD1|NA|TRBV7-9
TGTGCCAGCAGCTTCCCCTGGACAGGGGAGTACTTC
CASSFPWTGEYF
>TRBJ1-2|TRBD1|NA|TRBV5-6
TGTGCCAGCAGCCCAGACAGGGGCGTTGGCTATGGCTACACCTTC
CASSPDRGVGYGYTF
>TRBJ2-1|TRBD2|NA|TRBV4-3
TGCGCCAGCAGCCAAGTCATAGCGGGAGGGCCAGGGGAGCAGTTCTTC
CASSQVIAGGPGEQFF
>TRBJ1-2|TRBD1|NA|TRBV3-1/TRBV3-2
TGTGCCAGCAGCCGACAGGGGGCCGACTATGGCTACACCTTC
CASSRQGADYGYTF
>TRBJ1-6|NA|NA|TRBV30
TGTGCCTGGAGTGTAGGGAGCTCCTATAATTCACCCCTCCACTTT
CAWSVGSSYNSPLHF
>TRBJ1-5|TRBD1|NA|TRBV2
TGTGCCAGCAGTGGAGACCCGGCCGGGACAGGGCTGGATCAGCCCCAGCATTTT
CASSGDPAGTGLDQPQHF
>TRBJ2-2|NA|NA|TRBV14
TGTGCCAGCAGCCGGTTGGGACCTATGACCGGGGAGCTGTTTTTT
CASSRLGPMTGELFF
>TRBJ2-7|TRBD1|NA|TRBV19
TGTGCCAGTAGTCCCCTCTCACGGGACAGCTACGAGCAGTACTTC
CASSPLSRDSYEQYF
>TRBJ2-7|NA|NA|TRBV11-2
TGTGCCAGCAGCTTAGGTTTCGGGGCTTCCCAATACGAGCAGTACTTC
CASSLGFGASQYEQYF
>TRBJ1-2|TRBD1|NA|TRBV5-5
TGTGCCAGCAGCGGGGGACAGGGGTACTATGGCTACACCTTC
CASSGGQGYYGYTF
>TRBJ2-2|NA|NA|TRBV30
TGTGCCTGGACCCAAGGGTACACCGGGGAGCTGTTTTTT
CAWTQGYTGELFF
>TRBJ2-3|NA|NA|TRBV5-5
TGTGCCAGCAGCTTGGGGCAGTTCACAGATACGCAGTATTTT
CASSLGQFTDTQYF
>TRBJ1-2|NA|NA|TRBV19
TGTGCCAGTAGTATAGGGAGGGCCGCTAACTATGGCTACACCTTC
CASSIGRAANYGYTF
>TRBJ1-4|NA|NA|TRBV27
TGTGCCAGCAGTTTATTGGGGGCCGAAAAACTGTTTTTT
CASSLLGAEKLFF
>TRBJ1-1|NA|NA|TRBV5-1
TGCGCCAGCTCTCTCAGGGTTAGGGGCACTGAAGCTTTCTTT
CASSLRVRGTEAFF
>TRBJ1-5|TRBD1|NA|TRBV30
TGTGCCTGGAGAAAGGGACAGGGAAGCAATCAGCCCCAGCATTTT
CAWRKGQGSNQPQHF
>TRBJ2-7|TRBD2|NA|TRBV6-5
TGTGCCAGCAGTTACTCAGCGGGGGGCTACTACGAGCAGTACTTC
CASSYSAGGYYEQYF
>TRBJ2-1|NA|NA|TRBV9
TGTGCCAGCAGGTACGAGCTCAATGAGCAGTTCTTC
CASRYELNEQFF
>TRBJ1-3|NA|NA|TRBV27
TGTGCCAGCACCGGGGGGTTAAGTAGCACCATATATTTT
CASTGGLSSTIYF
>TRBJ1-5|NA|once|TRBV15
TGTGCCACCAGCAGAGATGTGGGCAGTGCAGGGCATTTT
CATSRDVGSAGHF
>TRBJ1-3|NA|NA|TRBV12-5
TGTGCTAGTAGTCAGGGGACAAACACCATATATTTT
CASSQGTNTIYF
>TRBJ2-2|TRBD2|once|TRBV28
TGTGCCAGCAGGGCCGGGACTAGCGGGACCGGGGAGCTGTTTTTT
CASRAGTSGTGELFF
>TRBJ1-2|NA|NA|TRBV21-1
TGTGCCAGCAGCGTGGTCTGGGGATGGCACTATGGCTACACCTTC
CASSVVWGWHYGYTF
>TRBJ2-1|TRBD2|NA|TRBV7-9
TGTGCCAGCAGCTTAGCTAGCGGGGGGGCCAAAGAGCAGTTCTTC
CASSLASGGAKEQFF
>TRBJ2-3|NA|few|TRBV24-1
TGTGCCACCAGTGATGGGGACGTAACTAGCACAGATACGCAGTATTTT
CATSDGDVTSTDTQYF
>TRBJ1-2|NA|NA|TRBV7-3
TGTGCCAGCAGCTTAGGAGGCCACAGAGAAGGCTATGGCTACACCTTC
CASSLGGHREGYGYTF
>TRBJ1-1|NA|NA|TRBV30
TGTGCCTGGAATTGGCGGACCGGATCCGAAGCTTTCTTT
CAWNWRTGSEAFF
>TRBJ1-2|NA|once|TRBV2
TGTGCCAGCAGTTTAGGGTCGCTCTATGGCTACACCTTC
CASSLGSLYGYTF
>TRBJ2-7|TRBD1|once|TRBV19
TGTGCCAGTAGTGACAGGGGATACGAGCAGTACTTC
CASSDRGYEQYF
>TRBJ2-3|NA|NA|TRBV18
TGTGCCAGCTCAGTTGCGCAGGGCGGGGATACGCAGTATTTT
CASSVAQGGDTQYF
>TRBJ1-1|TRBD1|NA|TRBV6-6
TGTGCCAGCAGTTACAACCGGGACAGGGTTATCTTT
CASSYNRDRVIF
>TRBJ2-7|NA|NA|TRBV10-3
TGTGCCATCGGGGACGCCCGCTCCTACGAGCAGTACTTC
CAIGDARSYEQYF
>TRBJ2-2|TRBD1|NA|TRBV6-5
TGTGCCAGCACCCTACAGGGGGGCACCGGGGAGCTGTTTTTT
CASTLQGGTGELFF
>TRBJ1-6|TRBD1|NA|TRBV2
TGTGCCAGCAGCCTTAGGGACAGTTCTGATAATTCACCCCTCCACTTT
CASSLRDSSDNSPLHF
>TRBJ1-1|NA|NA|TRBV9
TGTGCCAGCAGCGTAGACACAGAGAACACTGAAGCTTTCTTT
CASSVDTENTEAFF
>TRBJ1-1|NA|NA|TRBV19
TGTGCCAGTAGTATAGATGGACATCGACCTAACACTGAAGCTTTCTTT
CASSIDGHRPNTEAFF
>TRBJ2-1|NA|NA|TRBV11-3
TGTGCCAGCAGCCTCGACCCCAATGAGCAGTTCTTC
CASSLDPNEQFF